Sequencing of this TCR beta chain was carried out in a study of blood T cells in healthy people across ages. Regarding the study as a whole: Investigators viewed diversity estimates from one million T cells as underestimates, the study reported.

Note on this clonotype: Its antigen is not identified.

V shed 8 bases and J 3 bases; nucleotides not matched to a gene: 9. Per germline, CDR1 MNHEY and CDR2 SVGEGT. CDR3 length equals 14 residues. Then a second PCR, running about 6 to 12 cycles, was carried out with a sample-barcoded 5' primer and a J-beta primer mix. Tags on each cDNA molecule came from a template-switch adaptor with 12 random nucleotides. TCRdb re-analysed the 5' RACE reads in MiXCR, keeping a single row per CDR3 protein. The table shows approximately 1.5 million distinct CDR3 sequences, with approximately 43% occurring only once. The TCR originated in a woman aged 18 to 35 in good health. Sequencing used blood. The chain joins TRBV6-2 or TRBV6-3 to TRBJ2-7, with TRBD2 matching over 8 bases. CDR3 bases: TGTGCCAGCTCCTCAACGGGGGGGCTCTACGAGCAGTACTTC. The encoded protein is CASSSTGGLYEQYF.